The rows below give T cell receptor beta chains drawn from one sample of a study of cytomegalovirus exposure and HLA in healthy donors. TCRdb's table, derived via immunoSEQ multiplex PCR, lists solely in-frame clones and lacks some. The sample contains around 37,000 clones, roughly 82% of which appear only once. What was sequenced was PBMCs. These receptors came from a woman between 18 and 29 years old in good health and CMV-seropositive. CDR3s include the opening cysteine and the closing phenylalanine or tryptophan. The D gene is left open where the match is weak. Size is omitted from some rows. Given values are once, few, many or a class for expanded clones.

j_call: TRBJ2-2; clone_size: NA; v_call: TRBV14; d_call: TRBD1; cdr3_aa: CASSRQGRSGELFF; cdr3_nt: TGTGCCAGCAGCCGACAGGGACGTTCCGGGGAGCTGTTTTTT
j_call: TRBJ2-7; clone_size: once; v_call: TRBV7-9; d_call: NA; cdr3_aa: CSSSLSEGSYEQYF; cdr3_nt: TGTTCCAGCAGCTTAAGCGAGGGCTCCTACGAGCAGTACTTC
j_call: TRBJ1-2; clone_size: once; v_call: TRBV18; d_call: TRBD1; cdr3_aa: CASSPGAGTDGYTF; cdr3_nt: TGTGCCAGCTCACCGGGCGCCGGGACAGATGGCTACACCTTC
j_call: TRBJ2-5; clone_size: once; v_call: TRBV5-4; d_call: TRBD1; cdr3_aa: CASSASFGQGQETQYF; cdr3_nt: TGTGCCAGCAGCGCATCATTTGGACAGGGCCAAGAGACCCAGTACTTC
j_call: TRBJ2-1; clone_size: NA; v_call: TRBV6-5; d_call: TRBD1; cdr3_aa: CASTEEGAGYNEQFF; cdr3_nt: TGTGCCAGCACCGAAGAGGGGGCTGGCTACAATGAGCAGTTCTTC
j_call: TRBJ1-2; clone_size: NA; v_call: TRBV4-2; d_call: TRBD1; cdr3_aa: CASSQPQGASNYGYTF; cdr3_nt: TGTGCCAGCAGCCAACCACAGGGGGCTTCGAACTATGGCTACACCTTC
j_call: TRBJ1-4; clone_size: few; v_call: TRBV5-1; d_call: NA; cdr3_aa: CASSLAGGEKLFF; cdr3_nt: TGCGCCAGCAGCTTGGCGGGTGGGGAAAAACTGTTTTTT
j_call: TRBJ2-7; clone_size: NA; v_call: TRBV25-1; d_call: TRBD1; cdr3_aa: CASSATGDHHYEQYF; cdr3_nt: TGTGCCAGCAGTGCGACAGGGGACCACCACTACGAGCAGTACTTC
j_call: TRBJ2-7; clone_size: NA; v_call: TRBV23-1; d_call: TRBD2; cdr3_aa: CASSQVGLAGGLSYEQYF; cdr3_nt: TGCGCCAGCAGTCAAGTGGGGCTAGCGGGTGGCCTCTCCTACGAGCAGTACTTC
j_call: TRBJ1-5; clone_size: NA; v_call: TRBV28; d_call: NA; cdr3_aa: CASSLTLFTGQPQHF; cdr3_nt: TGTGCCAGCAGTTTGACTTTATTCACGGGTCAGCCCCAGCATTTT
j_call: TRBJ2-2; clone_size: NA; v_call: TRBV6-4; d_call: NA; cdr3_aa: CASSATNTGELFF; cdr3_nt: TGTGCCAGCAGTGCCACGAACACCGGGGAGCTGTTTTTT
j_call: TRBJ1-1; clone_size: NA; v_call: TRBV7-3; d_call: NA; cdr3_aa: CASSFAGDTEAFF; cdr3_nt: TGTGCCAGCAGCTTTGCGGGTGACACTGAAGCTTTCTTT
j_call: TRBJ1-2; clone_size: NA; v_call: TRBV2; d_call: NA; cdr3_aa: CASSEQGGYGYTF; cdr3_nt: TGTGCCAGCAGTGAACAGGGTGGCTATGGCTACACCTTC
j_call: TRBJ2-5; clone_size: NA; v_call: TRBV6-6; d_call: NA; cdr3_aa: CASSYSHSPETQYF; cdr3_nt: TGTGCCAGCAGTTACTCGCATAGCCCGGAGACCCAGTACTTC
j_call: TRBJ2-3; clone_size: NA; v_call: TRBV5-1; d_call: TRBD2; cdr3_aa: CASSSPRLAGVGTDTQYF; cdr3_nt: TGCGCCAGCAGCTCCCCGCGACTAGCGGGGGTGGGCACAGATACGCAGTATTTT
j_call: TRBJ1-4; clone_size: NA; v_call: TRBV7-9; d_call: NA; cdr3_aa: CSSSLAPAGNEKLFF; cdr3_nt: TGTTCCAGCAGCTTAGCTCCGGCAGGGAATGAAAAACTGTTTTTT
j_call: TRBJ2-2; clone_size: NA; v_call: TRBV9; d_call: TRBD2; cdr3_aa: CASSVEKGGSGRPPGELFF; cdr3_nt: TGTGCCAGCAGCGTAGAAAAAGGTGGGAGCGGGAGGCCCCCCGGGGAGCTGTTTTTT
j_call: TRBJ2-1; clone_size: NA; v_call: TRBV10-2; d_call: TRBD2; cdr3_aa: CASTSGLSSYNEQFF; cdr3_nt: TGCGCCAGCACTAGCGGTCTAAGCTCCTACAATGAGCAGTTCTTC
j_call: TRBJ1-1; clone_size: NA; v_call: TRBV5-4; d_call: TRBD1; cdr3_aa: CASSLGGDRGRTEAFF; cdr3_nt: TGTGCCAGCAGCTTGGGAGGCGACAGGGGACGGACTGAAGCTTTCTTT
j_call: TRBJ2-1; clone_size: once; v_call: TRBV12-5; d_call: TRBD1; cdr3_aa: CASGLGDRGWINEQFF; cdr3_nt: TGTGCTAGTGGTTTGGGGGACAGGGGTTGGATCAATGAGCAGTTCTTC
j_call: TRBJ2-5; clone_size: NA; v_call: TRBV7-9; d_call: TRBD2; cdr3_aa: CASSLRGGTSGRSQETQYF; cdr3_nt: TGTGCCAGCAGCTTAAGAGGGGGGACTAGCGGGAGAAGCCAAGAGACCCAGTACTTC
j_call: TRBJ2-5; clone_size: NA; v_call: TRBV7-2; d_call: TRBD2; cdr3_aa: CASSPAGPGMETQYF; cdr3_nt: TGTGCCAGCAGCCCAGCGGGGCCTGGGATGGAGACCCAGTACTTC
j_call: TRBJ2-2; clone_size: NA; v_call: TRBV10-2; d_call: TRBD2; cdr3_aa: CASGLAGGGDTGELFF; cdr3_nt: TGCGCCAGCGGACTAGCGGGGGGCGGGGACACCGGGGAGCTGTTTTTT
j_call: TRBJ2-2; clone_size: NA; v_call: TRBV4-3; d_call: NA; cdr3_aa: CASSQGAWAAGNTGELFF; cdr3_nt: TGCGCCAGCAGCCAAGGGGCTTGGGCCGCGGGGAACACCGGGGAGCTGTTTTTT
j_call: TRBJ2-3; clone_size: NA; v_call: TRBV6-1; d_call: NA; cdr3_aa: CASSEGAGVGDTQYF; cdr3_nt: TGTGCCAGCAGTGAGGGGGCGGGAGTGGGAGATACGCAGTATTTT
j_call: TRBJ2-5; clone_size: NA; v_call: TRBV11-2; d_call: TRBD2; cdr3_aa: CASSSGLAGTQETQYF; cdr3_nt: TGTGCCAGCAGCTCCGGACTAGCGGGGACACAAGAGACCCAGTACTTC
j_call: TRBJ2-5; clone_size: NA; v_call: TRBV13; d_call: TRBD2; cdr3_aa: CASSLALAGNQETQYF; cdr3_nt: TGTGCCAGCAGCTTAGCGCTAGCGGGAAACCAAGAGACCCAGTACTTC
j_call: TRBJ2-4; clone_size: NA; v_call: TRBV18; d_call: NA; cdr3_aa: CASSPVRSDKNIQYF; cdr3_nt: TGTGCCAGCTCACCAGTCAGATCAGACAAAAACATTCAGTACTTC
j_call: TRBJ1-4; clone_size: once; v_call: TRBV5-4; d_call: NA; cdr3_aa: CASSSTSDEKLFF; cdr3_nt: TGTGCCAGCAGCTCAACATCAGATGAAAAACTGTTTTTT
j_call: TRBJ1-2; clone_size: NA; v_call: TRBV7-8; d_call: TRBD1; cdr3_aa: CASSLGPGQGALSLSYGYTF; cdr3_nt: TGTGCCAGCAGCTTAGGCCCCGGACAGGGAGCTTTGTCCCTCTCCTATGGCTACACCTTC
j_call: TRBJ2-7; clone_size: NA; v_call: TRBV7-2; d_call: NA; cdr3_aa: CASSRDTSSYEQYF; cdr3_nt: TGTGCCAGCAGCCGGGACACGAGCTCCTACGAGCAGTACTTC
j_call: TRBJ1-2; clone_size: NA; v_call: TRBV4-2; d_call: NA; cdr3_aa: CASSQGQAASGYTF; cdr3_nt: TGTGCCAGCAGCCAAGGACAGGCGGCGAGTGGCTACACCTTC
j_call: TRBJ2-1; clone_size: NA; v_call: TRBV7-6; d_call: TRBD2; cdr3_aa: CASSLRGGGSYNEQFF; cdr3_nt: TGTGCCAGCAGCTTAAGGGGCGGGGGCTCCTACAATGAGCAGTTCTTC
j_call: TRBJ2-7; clone_size: NA; v_call: TRBV7-2; d_call: TRBD2; cdr3_aa: CASSLGAGGYEQYF; cdr3_nt: TGTGCCAGCAGCTTAGGGGCGGGAGGCTACGAGCAGTACTTC
j_call: TRBJ2-1; clone_size: NA; v_call: TRBV6-4; d_call: NA; cdr3_aa: CASSDGTSPINEQFF; cdr3_nt: TGTGCCAGCAGTGACGGGACTTCTCCTATCAATGAGCAGTTCTTC
j_call: TRBJ2-3; clone_size: once; v_call: TRBV30; d_call: TRBD2; cdr3_aa: CASNSGGAPDTQYF; cdr3_nt: TGTGCCTCAAATAGCGGGGGGGCCCCAGATACGCAGTATTTT
j_call: TRBJ1-1; clone_size: NA; v_call: TRBV4-3; d_call: NA; cdr3_aa: CASSQEAGLMNTEAFF; cdr3_nt: TGCGCCAGCAGCCAAGAAGCTGGACTTATGAACACTGAAGCTTTCTTT
j_call: TRBJ2-7; clone_size: NA; v_call: TRBV30; d_call: NA; cdr3_aa: CAWSAVSSYEQYF; cdr3_nt: TGTGCCTGGAGTGCGGTGAGCTCCTACGAGCAGTACTTC
j_call: TRBJ2-3; clone_size: NA; v_call: TRBV19; d_call: NA; cdr3_aa: CASSIGHGIGTDTQYF; cdr3_nt: TGTGCCAGTAGTATAGGACACGGGATCGGCACAGATACGCAGTATTTT
j_call: TRBJ2-3; clone_size: few; v_call: TRBV6-5; d_call: TRBD2; cdr3_aa: CASSGLAGGPDTQYF; cdr3_nt: TGTGCCAGCAGTGGACTAGCGGGGGGGCCAGATACGCAGTATTTT
j_call: TRBJ2-7; clone_size: NA; v_call: TRBV18; d_call: TRBD1; cdr3_aa: CASSPRTGPYEQYF; cdr3_nt: TGTGCCAGCTCACCAAGGACAGGGCCCTACGAGCAGTACTTC